The table lists the clone carrying this T cell receptor (beta chain) with a few counts. This sample stems from a study of T-cell reconstitution after alpha-beta-depleted transplantation in children. The V gene lost 6 bases and the J gene lost 3 bases, with 17 bases spanning the gap. The length of the CDR3 is 15 residues. Unique molecular identifiers were incorporated when the TCRbeta library was constructed. TCRdb reanalysed the PCR reads using MiXCR and keeps one entry per CDR3 protein. The sample lists hundreds of thousands of distinct CDR3 sequences, more than 9% occurring once. This sequence joins TRBV12-3 or TRBV12-4 and TRBJ1-1, with TRBD1 as a possible D gene (5 bases). Here the sequenced sample was PBMCs from the stem cell graft donor, taken from the stem cell graft. This TCR was recovered from a human donor who donated a stem cell graft to a child with SCID. CDR3 protein: CASRSAGRGDTEAFF. CDR3 in DNA: TGTGCCAGCAGATCTGCAGGAAGGGGTGACACTGAAGCTTTCTTT.